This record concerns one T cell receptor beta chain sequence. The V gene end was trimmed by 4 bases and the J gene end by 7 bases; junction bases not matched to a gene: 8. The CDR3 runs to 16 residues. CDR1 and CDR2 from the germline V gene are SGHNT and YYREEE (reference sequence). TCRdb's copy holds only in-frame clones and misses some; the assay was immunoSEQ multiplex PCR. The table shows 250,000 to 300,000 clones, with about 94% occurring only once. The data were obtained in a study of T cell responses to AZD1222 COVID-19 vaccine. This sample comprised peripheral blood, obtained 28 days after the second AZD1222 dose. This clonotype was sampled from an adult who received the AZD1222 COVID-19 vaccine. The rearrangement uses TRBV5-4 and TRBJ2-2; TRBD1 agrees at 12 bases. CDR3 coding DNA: TGTGCCAGCAGCGCCGGGACAGGGGGCGCCGGCGGGGAGCTGTTTTTT. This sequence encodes CASSAGTGGAGGELFF.